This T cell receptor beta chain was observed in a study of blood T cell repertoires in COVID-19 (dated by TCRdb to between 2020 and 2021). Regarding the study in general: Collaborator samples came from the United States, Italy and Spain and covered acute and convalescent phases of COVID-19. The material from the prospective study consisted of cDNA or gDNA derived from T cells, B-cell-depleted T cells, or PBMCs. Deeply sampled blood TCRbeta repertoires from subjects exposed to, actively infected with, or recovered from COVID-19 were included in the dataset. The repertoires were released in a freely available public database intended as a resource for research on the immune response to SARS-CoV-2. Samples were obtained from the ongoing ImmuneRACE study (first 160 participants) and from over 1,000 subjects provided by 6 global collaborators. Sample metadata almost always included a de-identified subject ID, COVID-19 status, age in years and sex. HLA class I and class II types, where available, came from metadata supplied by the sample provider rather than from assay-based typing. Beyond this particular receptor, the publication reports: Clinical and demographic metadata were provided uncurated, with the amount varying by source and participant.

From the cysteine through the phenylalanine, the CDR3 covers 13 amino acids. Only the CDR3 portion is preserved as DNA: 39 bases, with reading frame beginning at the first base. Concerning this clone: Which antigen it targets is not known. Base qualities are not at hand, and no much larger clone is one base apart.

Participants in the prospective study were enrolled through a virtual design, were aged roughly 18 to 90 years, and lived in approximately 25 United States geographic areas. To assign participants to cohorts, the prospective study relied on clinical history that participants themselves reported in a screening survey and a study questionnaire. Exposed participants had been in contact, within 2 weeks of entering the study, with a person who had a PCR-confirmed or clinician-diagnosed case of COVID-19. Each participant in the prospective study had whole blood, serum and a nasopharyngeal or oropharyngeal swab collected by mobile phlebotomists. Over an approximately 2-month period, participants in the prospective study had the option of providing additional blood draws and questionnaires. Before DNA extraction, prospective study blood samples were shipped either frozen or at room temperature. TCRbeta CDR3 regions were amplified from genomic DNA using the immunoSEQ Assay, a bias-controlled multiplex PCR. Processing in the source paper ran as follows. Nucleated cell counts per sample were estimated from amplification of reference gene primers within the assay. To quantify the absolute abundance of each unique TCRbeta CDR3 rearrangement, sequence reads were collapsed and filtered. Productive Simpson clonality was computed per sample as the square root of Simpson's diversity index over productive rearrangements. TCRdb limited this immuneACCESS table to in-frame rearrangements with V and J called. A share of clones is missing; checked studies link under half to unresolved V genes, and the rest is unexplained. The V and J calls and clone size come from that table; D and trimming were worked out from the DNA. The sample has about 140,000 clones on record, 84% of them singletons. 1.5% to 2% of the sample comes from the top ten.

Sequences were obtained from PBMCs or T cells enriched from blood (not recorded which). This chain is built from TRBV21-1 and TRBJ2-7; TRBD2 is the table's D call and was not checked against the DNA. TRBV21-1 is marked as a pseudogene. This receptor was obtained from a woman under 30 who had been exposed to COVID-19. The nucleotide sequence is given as TGTGCCAGCACCCCACCGAGTCCGTCCGAGCAGTACTTC. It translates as CASTPPSPSEQYF.